The 21 T cell receptor beta chains below all came from one sample that was sequenced in a study of identical twins. TCRdb ran MiXCR on the 5' RACE reads and lists one entry per CDR3 protein. The sample records roughly 700,000 distinct CDR3 sequences, over 8.5% being singletons. The same sample was also studied in work on yellow fever vaccine responses in identical twins.

The sequenced material came from PBMCs. Receptor source: a woman between 18 and 29 years old in good health.

The sample holds a few counts of this clonotype. The chain couples TRBV6-1 to TRBJ2-5, with 11 bases aligning to TRBD2. Germline loops: CDR1 MNHNS, CDR2 SASEGT. V lost 6 bases to trimming and J lost 4 bases; unmatched junction nucleotides: 13. The length of the CDR3 is 17 residues. The CDR3 loop reads CASSPWGSGRGPETQYF. Written as DNA, the CDR3 is TGTGCCAGCAGCCCCTGGGGTAGCGGGAGGGGCCCAGAGACCCAGTACTTC.

This clonotype was observed a few times. The chain employs TRBV20-1 and TRBJ2-7; D may be TRBD1 or TRBD2 (5 bases each). The CDR3 consists of 16 residues. Trimming took 0 bases from V and 0 from J, leaving 15 bases between them. The V gene's germline CDR1 is DFQATT and CDR2 SNEGSKA (reference sequence). This CDR3 is CSARDLAGRASYEQYF. CDR3 nucleotides: TGCAGTGCTAGAGATCTGGCAGGGCGGGCCTCCTACGAGCAGTACTTC.

This clonotype was seen at least ten times. V is TRBV6-6 and J is TRBJ1-2, with D unresolved. CDR3 length: 13 amino acids. Germline V gives CDR1 MNHNY, CDR2 SVGAGI (reference sequence). Trimming removed 6 bases from V and 3 bases from J, with 11 bases in between. The DNA for the CDR3 is TGTGCCAGCAGCCTACCCCCCCACTATGGCTACACCTTC. It codes for CASSLPPHYGYTF.

This clonotype was counted between two and nine times. The V call is TRBV27, the J call TRBJ2-2; 9 nucleotides line up with TRBD2. The CDR3 is made up of 13 amino acids. V was clipped by 11 bases and J by 5 bases; unmatched bases: 6. CDR1 and CDR2 (germline): MNHEY, SMNVEV (reference sequence). CDR3 protein: CAAGLAGTGELFF. The CDR3 DNA sequence: TGTGCCGCGGGGCTAGCGGGGACCGGGGAGCTGTTTTTT.

This clonotype was recorded many times. V is TRBV24-1 and J is TRBJ2-1; D is perhaps TRBD2 (6 bases). Germline V gene lookup returns CDR1 KGHDR and CDR2 SFDVKD. V was pared by 3 bases and J by 0 bases, with 11 bases between. The CDR3 contains 16 residues. The CDR3 coding sequence is TGTGCCACCAGTGATCCCGACGGGAGCTCCTACAATGAGCAGTTCTTC. Translated, it gives CATSDPDGSSYNEQFF.

The DNA of the CDR3 is TGTGCCAGCAGTGAAAGGGCTAGCTTGCAAGAGACCCAGTACTTC. Protein: CASSERASLQETQYF. The chain links TRBV25-1 to TRBJ2-5; TRBD2 might be the D (5 bases). Germline V CDR1 and CDR2: MGHDK, SYGVNS. This CDR3 spans 15 amino acids. V gave up 2 bases and J gave up 2 bases, with 12 bases separating them.

This clonotype showed up just a few times. The rearrangement uses TRBV6-4 and TRBJ2-3; D might be TRBD1 or TRBD2, each matching 6 bases. The CDR3 runs 15 residues. The ends were cut back, 3 bases at V and 2 bases at J, with 12 bases in the middle. Germline values: CDR1 MRHNA, CDR2 SNTAGT. The CDR3: CASSEEGGPTDTQYF. The DNA of the CDR3 is TGTGCCAGCAGTGAGGAGGGGGGCCCCACAGATACGCAGTATTTT.

This clonotype has at least ten counts. V gene TRBV25-1 combines with J gene TRBJ1-1, with D tentatively TRBD1 (6 bases). Trimming took 8 bases from V and 3 from J, leaving 16 bases between them. CDR3 length: 14 amino acids. Germline V CDR1 and CDR2: MGHDK, SYGVNS. The CDR3 spells CASATGTMDTEAFF. The CDR3 DNA follows: TGTGCCAGCGCCACCGGGACAATGGACACTGAAGCTTTCTTT. The full variable domain, rest sourced from reference TRBV25-1 and TRBJ1-1, is EADIYQTPRYLVIGTGKKITLECSQTMGHDKMYWYQQDPGMELHLIHYSYGVNSTEKGDLSSESTVSRIRTEHFPLTLESARPSHTSQYLCASATGTMDTEAFFGQGTRLTVV.

This chain uses TRBV4-3 with TRBJ2-1; 9 bases are a match to TRBD2. Germline CDR1 LGHNA, CDR2 YSLEER. Trimming took 0 bases from V and 4 from J; bases not matched to a gene: 10. The CDR3 length is 18 residues. This chain's CDR3 is CASSQDRLAGLPYNEQFF. The CDR3 nucleotides are TGCGCCAGCAGCCAAGATCGTCTAGCGGGACTACCTTACAATGAGCAGTTCTTC.

Only a few counts were recorded for this clonotype. V usage is TRBV5-1 and J usage is TRBJ2-3; 14 bases align to TRBD2. Trimming at V came to 4 bases and at J to 10 bases, leaving 8 bases not matched to a gene. In germline, CDR1 is SGHRS, CDR2 YFSETQ. CDR3 size: 15 residues. CDR3 nucleotide sequence: TGCGCCAGCAGCCGGGGACTAGCGGGGGCCCTTCCGCAGTATTTT. This gives the protein CASSRGLAGALPQYF.

This clonotype was found many times. The chain is built from TRBV6-2 or TRBV6-3 and TRBJ2-5, with D possibly TRBD2 on 5 matching bases. CDR1 is MNHEY, CDR2 SVGEGT, per germline. The ends were cut back, 2 bases at V and 2 bases at J, with 9 bases in the middle. The CDR3 runs to 14 residues. The CDR3 sequence is CASSYLRGQETQYF. For the CDR3, the DNA is TGTGCCAGCAGTTACCTCCGGGGACAAGAGACCCAGTACTTC.

The V gene is TRBV14, the J gene TRBJ2-1; TRBD2 is a possible D gene (6 bases). The ends were cut back, 1 base at V and 7 bases at J, with 14 bases in the middle. The CDR3 is 15 residues long. From germline, CDR1 is SGHDN and CDR2 FVKESK. The CDR3, as DNA: TGTGCCAGCAGCCAAGCTGGGACTCAAGCGAATGAGCAGTTCTTC. It encodes CASSQAGTQANEQFF.

V and J are TRBV6-1 and TRBJ2-5; the D gene is possibly TRBD2 (5 bases). V gave up 6 bases and J gave up 7 bases, with 15 bases separating them. The CDR3 covers 13 residues. Germline V gene sequence: CDR1 MNHNS, CDR2 SASEGT. CDR3 coding DNA: TGTGCCAGCAGGGGAGTCACGGAGGCGACCCAGTACTTC. Its translation: CASRGVTEATQYF.

This clonotype was seen at least ten times. V is TRBV5-1 and J is TRBJ2-4; TRBD2 might be the D (6 bases). The germline gives CDR1 SGHRS, CDR2 YFSETQ. This CDR3 spans 14 amino acids. V shed 4 bases and J shed 4 bases, with 12 bases lying between them. This CDR3 is CASSGGTGKNIQYF. CDR3 nucleotides: TGCGCCAGCAGCGGGGGGACGGGAAAAAACATTCAGTACTTC.

There are many counts of this clonotype. The genes are TRBV4-3 and TRBJ2-1, with D unresolved. Germline-derived CDR1 and CDR2 are LGHNA and YSLEER. This CDR3 contains 18 residues. The V gene lost 0 bases and the J gene lost 0 bases, with 15 bases spanning the gap. The CDR3 loop is CASSQDLLVLISYNEQFF. The CDR3 DNA is TGCGCCAGCAGCCAAGATCTGTTGGTGCTAATCTCCTACAATGAGCAGTTCTTC.

This chain connects TRBV4-3 to TRBJ1-2; TRBD1 aligns across 9 bases. Germline CDR1 is LGHNA and CDR2 is YSLEER. The trim removed 6 bases at V and 8 bases at J, leaving 7 bases unmatched. The CDR3 is 13 residues long. In DNA, the CDR3 is TGCGCCAGCAGACCAGACGGGACAGGGGGCTACACCTTC. Its translation: CASRPDGTGGYTF.

This clonotype occurred many times. The V and J genes are TRBV29-1 and TRBJ2-2; weak D call: TRBD2 (5 bases). The CDR3 contains 12 residues. From germline, CDR1 is SQVTM and CDR2 ANQGSEA. The CDR3 coding sequence is TGCACCGTCGGAGGCGGGACCGGGGAGCTGTTTTTT. It is translated as CTVGGGTGELFF.

This clonotype occurred a few times. The gene calls are TRBV6-1 and TRBJ2-7; 12 bases are a match to TRBD1. The V segment lost 10 bases and the J segment 5 bases; nucleotides outside the gene matches: 12. Germline lookup yields CDR1 MNHNS and CDR2 SASEGT. CDR3 length: 15 residues. This CDR3 is CATTAPGTGGHEQYF. In DNA form, the CDR3 reads TGTGCCACTACCGCACCCGGGACAGGGGGCCACGAGCAGTACTTC.

This clonotype occurred a few times. The rearrangement joins TRBV20-1 to TRBJ2-3; TRBD2 matches 14 bases. In germline, CDR1 is DFQATT, CDR2 SNEGSKA (reference sequence). CDR3 length equals 16 residues. J gave up 4 bases and V 6 bases, and 9 bases lay outside the gene matches. CDR3 amino acids: CSASGTSGRGADTQYF. The CDR3 nucleotides read TGCAGTGCGTCCGGGACTAGCGGGAGAGGGGCAGATACGCAGTATTTT.

This rearrangement joins TRBV6-2 or TRBV6-3 to TRBJ2-1; 9 nucleotides line up with TRBD2. This CDR3 contains 16 residues. In germline, CDR1 is MNHEY, CDR2 SVGEGT. The V segment lost 0 bases and the J segment 4 bases; nucleotides outside the gene matches: 4. In DNA, the CDR3 is TGTGCCAGCAGTTACTCGAGACTAGCGGTGTACAATGAGCAGTTCTTC. Translating gives CASSYSRLAVYNEQFF.

This chain connects TRBV4-1 to TRBJ2-7; D is ambiguous. The length of the CDR3 is 14 residues. Germline loops: CDR1 MGHRA, CDR2 YSYEKL. V gave up 1 base and J gave up 5 bases, with 12 bases separating them. The CDR3 region has the DNA TGCGCCAGCAGCCAAGTAAGTAATACAGACGAGCAGTACTTC. Amino acid sequence: CASSQVSNTDEQYF.